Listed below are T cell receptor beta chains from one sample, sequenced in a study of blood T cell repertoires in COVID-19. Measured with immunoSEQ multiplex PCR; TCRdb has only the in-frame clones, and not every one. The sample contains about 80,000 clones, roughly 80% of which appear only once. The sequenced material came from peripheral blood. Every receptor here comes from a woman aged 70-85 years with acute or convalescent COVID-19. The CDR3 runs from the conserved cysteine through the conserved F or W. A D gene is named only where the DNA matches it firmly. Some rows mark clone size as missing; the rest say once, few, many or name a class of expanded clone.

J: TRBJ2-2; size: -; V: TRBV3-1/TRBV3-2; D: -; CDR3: CASSQVPGNTGELFF; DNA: TGTGCCAGCAGCCAAGTACCAGGGAACACCGGGGAGCTGTTTTTT
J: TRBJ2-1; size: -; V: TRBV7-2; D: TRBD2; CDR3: CASSSTSGLSNEQFF; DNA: TGTGCCAGCAGCTCCACTAGCGGGTTAAGCAATGAGCAGTTCTTC
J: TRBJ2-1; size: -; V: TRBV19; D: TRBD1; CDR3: CASSRGGTGGTNEQFF; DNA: TGTGCCAGTAGTAGAGGTGGGACAGGGGGGACAAATGAGCAGTTCTTC
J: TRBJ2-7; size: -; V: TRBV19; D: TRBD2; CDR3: CASSKRTSGPVYEQYF; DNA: TGTGCCAGTAGTAAACGGACTAGCGGACCTGTCTACGAGCAGTACTTC
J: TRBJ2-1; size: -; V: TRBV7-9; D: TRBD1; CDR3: CASSLGDRGSRDEQFF; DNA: TGTGCCAGCAGCTTAGGGGACAGGGGGTCCCGGGATGAGCAGTTCTTC
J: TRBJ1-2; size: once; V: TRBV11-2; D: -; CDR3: CASSSELGGYGYTF; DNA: TGTGCCAGCAGCTCCGAACTGGGAGGGTATGGCTACACCTTC
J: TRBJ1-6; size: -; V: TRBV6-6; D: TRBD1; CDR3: CASTTRSDRGNSPLHF; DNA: TGTGCCAGCACCACGAGATCTGACAGGGGGAATTCACCCCTCCACTTT
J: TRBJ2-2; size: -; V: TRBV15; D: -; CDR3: CATSSHKGGPNTGELFF; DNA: TGTGCCACCAGCAGCCACAAGGGAGGCCCGAACACCGGGGAGCTGTTTTTT
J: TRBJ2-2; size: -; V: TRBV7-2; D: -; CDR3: CASSAGFRPNTGELFF; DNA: TGTGCCAGCAGCGCCGGGTTCAGACCGAACACCGGGGAGCTGTTTTTT
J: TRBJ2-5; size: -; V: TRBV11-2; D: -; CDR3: CASSLDRETQYF; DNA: TGTGCCAGCAGCTTAGACCGGGAGACCCAGTACTTC
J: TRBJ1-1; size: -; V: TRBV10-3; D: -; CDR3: CAISEHAGSMVNTEAFF; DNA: TGTGCCATCAGTGAACACGCGGGGAGTATGGTGAACACTGAAGCTTTCTTT
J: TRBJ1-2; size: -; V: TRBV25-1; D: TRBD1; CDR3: CASSEYGGQNLLRGYTF; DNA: TGTGCCAGCAGTGAATACGGGGGACAGAACCTACTTCGGGGCTACACCTTC
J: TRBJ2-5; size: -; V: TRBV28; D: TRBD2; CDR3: CASSPKPSGTQYF; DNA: TGTGCCAGCAGCCCAAAACCTAGCGGGACCCAGTACTTC
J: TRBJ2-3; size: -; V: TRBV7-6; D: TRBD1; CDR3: CASSVTGALADTQYF; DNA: TGTGCCAGCAGCGTGACAGGGGCGTTGGCAGATACGCAGTATTTT
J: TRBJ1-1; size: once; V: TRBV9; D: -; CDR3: CASSVPGVNTEAFF; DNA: TGTGCCAGCAGCGTACCCGGAGTGAACACTGAAGCTTTCTTT
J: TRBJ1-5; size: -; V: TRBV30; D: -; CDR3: CAWSGVSGNQPQHF; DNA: TGTGCCTGGAGTGGAGTTTCGGGCAATCAGCCCCAGCATTTT
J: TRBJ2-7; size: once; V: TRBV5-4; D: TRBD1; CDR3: CASSEGQGSSYEQYF; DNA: TGTGCCAGCAGCGAAGGACAGGGGAGCTCCTACGAGCAGTACTTC
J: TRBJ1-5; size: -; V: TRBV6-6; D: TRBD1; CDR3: CASSDPTGRNQPQHF; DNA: TGTGCCAGCAGTGATCCGACAGGGCGAAATCAGCCCCAGCATTTT
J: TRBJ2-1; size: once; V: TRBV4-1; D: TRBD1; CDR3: CASSRYRGQGGNEQFF; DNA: TGCGCCAGCAGCCGCTACAGGGGGCAAGGAGGGAATGAGCAGTTCTTC
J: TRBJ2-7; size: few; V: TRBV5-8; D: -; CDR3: CASSLDRVGEQYF; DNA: TGTGCCAGCAGCTTGGACAGGGTTGGCGAGCAGTACTTC
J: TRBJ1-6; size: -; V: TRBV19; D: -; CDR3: CASSAGGSANSPLHF; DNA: TGTGCCAGTAGTGCCGGCGGATCTGCTAATTCACCCCTCCACTTT
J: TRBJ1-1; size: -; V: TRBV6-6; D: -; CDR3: CASSMTGNTEAFF; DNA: TGTGCCAGCAGTATGACAGGGAACACTGAAGCTTTCTTT
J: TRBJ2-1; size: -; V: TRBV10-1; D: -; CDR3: CASSELGSSYNEQFF; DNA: TGCGCCAGCAGTGAGCTGGGGAGCTCCTACAATGAGCAGTTCTTC
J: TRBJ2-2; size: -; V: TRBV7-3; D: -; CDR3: CASSSLPTGELFF; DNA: TGTGCCAGCAGCTCCCTCCCTACCGGGGAGCTGTTTTTT
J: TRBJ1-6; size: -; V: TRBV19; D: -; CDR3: CASSMRVPPLHF; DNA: TGTGCCAGTAGTATGAGGGTTCCACCCCTCCACTTT
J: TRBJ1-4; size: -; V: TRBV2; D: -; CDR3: CASKQATNEKLFF; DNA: TGTGCCAGCAAACAGGCAACTAATGAAAAACTGTTTTTT
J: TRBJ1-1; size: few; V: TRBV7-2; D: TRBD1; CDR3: CASSPWDRPNTEAFF; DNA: TGTGCCAGCAGCCCTTGGGACAGGCCGAACACTGAAGCTTTCTTT
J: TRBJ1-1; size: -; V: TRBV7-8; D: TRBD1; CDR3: CASSLTGQGYMNTEAFF; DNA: TGTGCCAGCAGCTTAACGGGACAGGGGTACATGAACACTGAAGCTTTCTTT
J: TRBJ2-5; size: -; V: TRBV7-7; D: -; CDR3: CASSLGHNQETQYF; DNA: TGTGCCAGCAGCCTGGGACACAACCAAGAGACCCAGTACTTC
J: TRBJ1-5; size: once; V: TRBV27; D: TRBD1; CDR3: CASRGQVDGNQPQHF; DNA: TGTGCCAGCAGAGGACAGGTCGACGGCAATCAGCCCCAGCATTTT
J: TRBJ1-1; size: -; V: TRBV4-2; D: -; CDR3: CASSQVFRGGTEAFF; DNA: TGTGCCAGCAGCCAAGTATTCAGGGGTGGTACTGAAGCTTTCTTT
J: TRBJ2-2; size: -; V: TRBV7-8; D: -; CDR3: CASSLVPMASIRELFF; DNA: TGTGCCAGCAGCTTAGTACCGATGGCTAGTATCCGGGAGCTGTTTTTT
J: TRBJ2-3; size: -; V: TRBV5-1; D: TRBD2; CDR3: CASSASSGPTTDTQYF; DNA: TGCGCCAGCAGCGCCTCTAGCGGTCCCACCACAGATACGCAGTATTTT
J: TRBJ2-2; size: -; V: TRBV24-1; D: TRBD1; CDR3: CATSDLGTGGSGELFF; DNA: TGTGCCACCAGTGATTTAGGGACAGGAGGGTCCGGGGAGCTGTTTTTT
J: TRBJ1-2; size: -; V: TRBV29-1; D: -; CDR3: CSVEPGSNYGYTF; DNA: TGCAGCGTTGAACCGGGTTCTAACTATGGCTACACCTTC
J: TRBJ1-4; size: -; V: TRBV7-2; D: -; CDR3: CASSLDLLVLETQFF; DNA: TGTGCCAGCAGCTTAGACCTTCTCGTTCTAGAAACACAGTTTTTT
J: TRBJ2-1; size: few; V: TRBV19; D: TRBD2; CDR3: CASSGTSGYNEQFF; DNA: TGTGCCAGTAGTGGGACTAGCGGTTACAATGAGCAGTTCTTC
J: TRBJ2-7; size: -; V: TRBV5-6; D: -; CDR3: CASSFTDSGTGQYF; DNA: TGTGCCAGCAGCTTTACGGACAGCGGAACAGGGCAGTACTTC
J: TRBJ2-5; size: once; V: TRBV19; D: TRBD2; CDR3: CASSSQGPGGETQYF; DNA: TGTGCCAGTAGTAGCCAGGGACCGGGAGGAGAGACCCAGTACTTC
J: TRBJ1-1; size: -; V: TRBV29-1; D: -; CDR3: CSVGPPTGNTEAFF; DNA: TGCAGCGTTGGTCCCCCTACAGGGAACACTGAAGCTTTCTTT
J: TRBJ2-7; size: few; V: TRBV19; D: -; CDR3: CASSIGTAPLEQYF; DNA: TGTGCCAGTAGTATAGGGACAGCACCTCTCGAGCAGTACTTC
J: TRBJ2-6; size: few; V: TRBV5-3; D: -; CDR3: CARTNRHAPTLSGANVLTF; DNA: TGTGCCAGAACCAACAGACACGCTCCCACTCTCTCTGGGGCCAACGTCCTGACTTTC
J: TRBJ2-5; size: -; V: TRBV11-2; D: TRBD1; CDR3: CASSSDRAQETQYF; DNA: TGTGCCAGCAGCTCCGACAGGGCTCAAGAGACCCAGTACTTC
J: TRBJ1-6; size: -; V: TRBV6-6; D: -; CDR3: CASSTQGANTLHF; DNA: TGTGCCAGCAGTACGCAGGGCGCGAACACCCTCCACTTT
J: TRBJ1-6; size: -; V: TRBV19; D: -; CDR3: CASSISIVRGPYNSPLHF; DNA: TGTGCCAGTAGTATTTCGATCGTGCGAGGGCCCTATAATTCACCCCTCCACTTT
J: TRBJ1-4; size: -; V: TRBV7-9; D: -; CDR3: CASSLEGRGHEKLFF; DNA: TGTGCCAGCAGCTTAGAGGGTAGGGGCCATGAAAAACTGTTTTTT
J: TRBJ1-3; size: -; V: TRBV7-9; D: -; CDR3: CASSLDRAGNTIYF; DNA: TGTGCCAGCAGCTTAGACAGGGCTGGAAACACCATATATTTT
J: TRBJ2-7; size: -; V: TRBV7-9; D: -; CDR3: CASSPLGSRDGSYEQYF; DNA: TGTGCCAGCAGCCCGCTCGGGTCCAGGGACGGGAGCTACGAGCAGTACTTC
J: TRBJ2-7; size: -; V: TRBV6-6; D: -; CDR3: CASTDREATYEQYF; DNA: TGTGCCAGCACTGACAGGGAGGCGACCTACGAGCAGTACTTC
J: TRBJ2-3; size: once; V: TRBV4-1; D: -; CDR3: CASSQADTSTDTQYF; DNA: TGCGCCAGCAGCCAAGCCGATACTAGCACAGATACGCAGTATTTT
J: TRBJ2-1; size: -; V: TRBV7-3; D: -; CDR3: CASSLGLGNEQFF; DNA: TGTGCCAGCAGCTTAGGTCTAGGCAATGAGCAGTTCTTC
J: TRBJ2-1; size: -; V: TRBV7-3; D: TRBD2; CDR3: CASSLNPGGSYNEQFF; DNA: TGTGCCAGCAGCTTAAATCCGGGGGGCTCCTACAATGAGCAGTTCTTC
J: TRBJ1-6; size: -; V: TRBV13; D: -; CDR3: CASSLGEGLGPGNSPLHF; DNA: TGTGCCAGCAGCTTAGGAGAAGGGTTGGGCCCGGGGAATTCACCCCTCCACTTT
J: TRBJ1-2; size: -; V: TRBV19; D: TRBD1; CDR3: CASTQGVGGYTF; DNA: TGTGCCAGCACGCAGGGGGTTGGTGGCTACACCTTC
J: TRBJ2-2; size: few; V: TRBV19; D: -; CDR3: CASSGMRGTGELFF; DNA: TGTGCCAGTAGCGGGATGCGAGGCACCGGGGAGCTGTTTTTT
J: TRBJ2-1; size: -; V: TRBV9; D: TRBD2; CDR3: CASSDPFLAGDNEQFF; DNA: TGTGCCAGCAGCGATCCTTTCCTAGCGGGAGATAATGAGCAGTTCTTC
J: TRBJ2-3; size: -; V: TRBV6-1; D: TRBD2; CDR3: CASREAGAVTDTQYF; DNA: TGTGCCAGCAGAGAAGCGGGAGCAGTTACAGATACGCAGTATTTT